The next 21 T cell receptor beta chains were all read from a single sample in a study of Tregs in tolerant kidney transplant recipients (dated 2019 in TCRdb). Library prep was done by the immunoSEQ multiplex PCR assay. This is the immuneACCESS table as TCRdb keeps it, with only in-frame sequences that have V and J called. A part of the clones is gone; compared with another copy, unresolved V genes explain less than half, and the rest is unexplained. A total of over 70,000 clones appear in this sample, roughly nine tenths of them only once. 1.5% to 2% of the sample rests with the top ten. The transplants used related donors along with nonmyeloablative bone marrow transplantation, and in the human trials mixed chimerism was transient. The sample in question was CD4+ T cells from blood (PBMCs), obtained 24 months after the transplant. The receptor source for this set is a human patient who received a combined kidney and bone marrow transplant. Once a transplant has taken place, some T cells may be donor derived.

V gene TRBV7-2 combines with J gene TRBJ1-2; 7 bases are shared with TRBD1. The CDR3 runs to 14 residues. Germline trimming cut 1 base from V and 3 bases from J; bases unmatched to any gene: 2. Germline V gives CDR1 SGHTA, CDR2 FQGNSA. DNA of the CDR3: TGTGCCAGCAGCTTAGAAACAGGGGACTATGGCTACACCTTC. Translated: CASSLETGDYGYTF.

About this clone: Other DNA variants within this sample encode the same CDR3. The CDR3 coding sequence is TGCGCCAGCAGTAGTGCGAGGGGGAGCTCCTATAATTCACCCCTCCACTTT. Its protein is CASSSARGSSYNSPLHF. The V call is TRBV10-1, the J call TRBJ1-6, with D perhaps matching TRBD1 (6 bases). V was shortened by 5 bases and J by 0 bases, with 14 bases between the two germline ends. Germline CDR1 and CDR2: WNHNN and SYGVQD (reference sequence). CDR3 length: 17 residues.

This clone showed up just once. This CDR3 is CASSQDVAGPGEQFF. The CDR3 nucleotides are TGCGCCAGCAGCCAAGATGTCGCTGGCCCAGGGGAGCAGTTCTTC. V and J are TRBV4-3 and TRBJ2-1; possible D gene TRBD1, 5 bases. The germline V and J ends were trimmed by 0 bases and 10 bases, with 16 bases remaining between them. The germline V gene encodes CDR1 LGHNA and CDR2 YSLEER. This CDR3 has 15 amino acids.

Notes on this clone: One end of the junction is discordant with germline, which a read error may explain. This chain uses TRBV7-9 with TRBJ1-3; 7 nucleotides match TRBD1. This CDR3 spans 14 amino acids. Germline assignment: CDR1 SEHNR and CDR2 FQNEAQ (reference sequence). CDR3 sequence: CASSLDRAGNTIYF. Written as DNA, the CDR3 is TGTGCCAGCAGTTTAGACAGGGCTGGAAACACCATATATTTT.

On this clone: A junction end diverges from the germline sequence, so it may reflect a read error. The chain combines TRBV11-3 with TRBJ2-7; D possibly corresponds to TRBD2 (7 bases). The germline V gene encodes CDR1 SGHNT and CDR2 YENEEA. The CDR3 runs 14 residues. DNA for the CDR3: TGTGCCAGCGGCTTAGAGGGGGGGATCTACGAGCAGTACTTC. Translating it yields CASGLEGGIYEQYF.

V gene TRBV28 combines with J gene TRBJ2-7; maybe TRBD1 (6 bases). Trimming removed 8 bases from V and 2 bases from J, with 22 bases in between. CDR1 is MDHEN and CDR2 is SYDVKM in the germline V gene. There are 16 residues in the CDR3. CDR3: CASVWGTGTTTYEQYF. In nucleotides, the CDR3 is TGTGCCAGCGTTTGGGGAACGGGGACAACAACCTACGAGCAGTACTTC.

This CDR3 is CASSYHLLAASYEQYF. The CDR3 DNA sequence: TGTGCCAGCAGCTACCACCTTCTAGCGGCCTCCTACGAGCAGTACTTC. J is TRBJ2-7 and V is TRBV9, with 7 positions matching TRBD2. This CDR3 has 16 residues. Germline V gene lookup returns CDR1 SGDLS and CDR2 YYNGEE. V gave up 4 bases and J gave up 0 bases; unmatched junction bases: 10.

V gene TRBV2 combines with J gene TRBJ1-3; TRBD1 matches at 7 bases. Germline trimming cut 4 bases from V and 6 bases from J; bases unmatched to any gene: 24. The germline V gene has CDR1 SNHLY and CDR2 FYNNEI. CDR3 length: 20 amino acids. CDR3 region: CASSVRGQALELSLENTIYF. CDR3 nucleotides: TGTGCCAGCAGTGTCCGCGGACAGGCACTTGAGTTATCTCTGGAAAACACCATATATTTT.

The chain has TRBV7-2 and TRBJ2-2, with 8 bases fitting TRBD1. The CDR3 extends over 14 amino acids. The V and J ends lost 1 base and 6 bases, in that order; junction bases with no gene match: 1. Germline CDR1 is SGHTA and CDR2 is FQGNSA. CDR3 in amino acids: CASSLVQGAGELFF. The CDR3 DNA reads as TGTGCCAGCAGCTTAGTACAGGGGGCCGGGGAGCTGTTTTTT.

This clone was seen a handful of times. The J gene is TRBJ1-5, the V gene TRBV2; no reliable D call. CDR3 size: 13 residues. Germline V gives CDR1 SNHLY, CDR2 FYNNEI. V gave up 10 bases and J gave up 5 bases, with 15 bases separating them. The DNA for the CDR3 is TGTGCCACCAAGTTAGAGAGGGATCAGCCCCAGCATTTT. Residues: CATKLERDQPQHF.

The rearrangement uses TRBV28 and TRBJ1-6; TRBD1 agrees at 8 bases. CDR3 length: 16 amino acids. V shed 4 bases, J shed 3 bases, and the junction held 5 bases outside the gene matches. Germline-derived CDR1 and CDR2 are MDHEN and SYDVKM. The CDR3 protein is CASSSDRGRYNSPLHF. The CDR3, as DNA: TGTGCCAGCAGTTCCGACAGGGGACGCTATAATTCACCCCTCCACTTT.

This sequence joins TRBV7-9 and TRBJ2-7, with 7 bases fitting TRBD1. With 1 base clipped from V and 0 bases from J, the junction kept 3 bases outside the gene matches. Germline V CDR1 and CDR2: SEHNR, FQNEAQ (reference sequence). The CDR3 has 15 amino acids. As DNA, the CDR3 is TGTGCCAGCAGCTTAGGACAGGGAATCTCCTACGAGCAGTACTTC. Its translation is CASSLGQGISYEQYF.

V is TRBV4-3 and J is TRBJ2-1, with 13 bases aligning to TRBD2. This CDR3 has 17 residues. The germline V gene encodes CDR1 LGHNA and CDR2 YSLEER. After removal of 4 bases from V and 5 bases from J, the junction contained 8 bases not matched to a gene. The CDR3: CASSLQAGTSGNNEQFF. CDR3 bases: TGCGCCAGCAGCCTTCAGGCGGGGACTAGCGGGAACAATGAGCAGTTCTTC.

The chain employs TRBV5-1 and TRBJ2-3; TRBD2 matches 8 bases. The CDR3 loop spans 16 amino acids. Germline values: CDR1 SGHRS, CDR2 YFSETQ. V trimming: 2 bases; J trimming: 10 bases; junction bases outside the gene matches: 15. The CDR3 reads CASSLNSGTRGAAQYF. DNA for the CDR3: TGCGCCAGCAGCTTAAATTCCGGGACTAGGGGGGCAGCGCAGTATTTT.

The V gene is TRBV9, the J gene TRBJ2-3, with TRBD2 matching 8 bases. The germline V gene encodes CDR1 SGDLS and CDR2 YYNGEE. The CDR3 length is 14 residues. The trim removed 2 bases at V and 6 bases at J, leaving 5 bases unmatched. CDR3 residues: CASSVGGGADTQYF. The CDR3 nucleotides read TGTGCCAGCAGCGTCGGGGGGGGCGCGGATACGCAGTATTTT.

This clone was found once. V gene TRBV30 combines with J gene TRBJ1-6; perhaps TRBD1 as D (6 bases). Germline assignment: CDR1 GTSNPN and CDR2 SVGIG (reference sequence). The CDR3 has 14 amino acids. Trimming took 0 bases from V and 13 from J, leaving 16 bases between them. The chain's CDR3 is CAWSVERQVSPLHF. The CDR3 region has the DNA TGTGCCTGGAGTGTAGAACGACAGGTGTCTCCCCTCCACTTT.

This clone occurred a few times. V and J are TRBV10-3 and TRBJ1-3; TRBD1 agrees at 7 bases. This CDR3 region has 15 residues. Germline-derived CDR1 and CDR2 are ENHRY and SYGVKD. V gave up 4 bases and J gave up 2 bases; unmatched junction bases: 5. The CDR3 region is CAISGPGGAGNTIYF. CDR3 sequence (DNA): TGTGCCATCAGTGGACCAGGGGGAGCTGGAAACACCATATATTTT.

This clone was observed once. This chain joins TRBV5-1 and TRBJ2-3, with TRBD2 matching over 8 bases. CDR3 length equals 14 residues. Trimming removed 0 bases from V and 6 bases from J; junction bases left unmatched: 3. Germline assignment: CDR1 SGHRS and CDR2 YFSETQ. In DNA, the CDR3 is TGCGCCAGCAGCTTGGGTAGCGGGGCGGATACGCAGTATTTT. It encodes CASSLGSGADTQYF.

This chain connects TRBV21-1 to TRBJ2-7; whether TRBD2, the table's D call, matches the DNA was not checked. TRBV21-1 is noted as a pseudogene. The CDR3 is 19 residues long. Written as DNA, the CDR3 is TGTGCCAGCAGCAAATCGGCTAGCGGGAGGTACAGTGGCCCCTACGAGCAGTACTTC. It yields the protein CASSKSASGRYSGPYEQYF.

This chain uses TRBV19 with TRBJ1-5; no reliable D call. The CDR3 sequence is 15 residues long. The V gene lost 8 bases and the J gene lost 2 bases, with 16 bases spanning the gap. Germline-derived CDR1 and CDR2 are LNHDA and SQIVND (reference sequence). The CDR3 DNA follows: TGTGCCAGTGCTATGGGAGGGATTCGCAATCAGCCCCAGCATTTT. Translating gives CASAMGGIRNQPQHF.

The V and J genes are TRBV7-6 and TRBJ1-4, with a possible D match to TRBD1 (6 bases). Looked up from germline, CDR1 is SGHVS and CDR2 is FNYEAQ. The germline V and J ends were trimmed by 0 bases and 2 bases, with 10 bases remaining between them. This CDR3 is built from 16 residues. The CDR3 here is CASSLAEGQTNEKLFF. DNA of the CDR3: TGTGCCAGCAGCTTAGCGGAAGGACAGACTAATGAAAAACTGTTTTTT. Complete variable domain (other parts from reference TRBV7-6 and TRBJ1-4): GAGVSQSPRYKVTKRGQDVALRCDPISGHVSLYWYRQALGQGPEFLTYFNYEAQQDKSGLPNDRFSAERPEGSISTLTIQRTEQRDSAMYRCASSLAEGQTNEKLFFGSGTQLSVL.